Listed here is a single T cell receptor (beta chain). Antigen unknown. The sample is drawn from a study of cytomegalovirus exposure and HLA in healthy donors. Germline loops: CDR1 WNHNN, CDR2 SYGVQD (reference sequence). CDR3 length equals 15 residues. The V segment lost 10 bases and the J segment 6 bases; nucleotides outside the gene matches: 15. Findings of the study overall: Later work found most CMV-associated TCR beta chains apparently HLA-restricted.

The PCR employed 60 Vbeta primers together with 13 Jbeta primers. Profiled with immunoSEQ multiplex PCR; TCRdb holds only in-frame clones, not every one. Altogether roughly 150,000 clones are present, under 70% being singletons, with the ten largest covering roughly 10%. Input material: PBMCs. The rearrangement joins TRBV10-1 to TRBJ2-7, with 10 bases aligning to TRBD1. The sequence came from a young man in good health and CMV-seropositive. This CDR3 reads CATNPGGTGESEQYF. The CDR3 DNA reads TGCGCCACCAACCCAGGGGGGACAGGGGAATCCGAGCAGTACTTC.